This passage covers 7 T cell receptor beta chains from one sample sequenced in a study of blood T cells in healthy people across ages. Then a second PCR, running about 6 to 12 cycles, was carried out with a sample-barcoded 5' primer and a J-beta primer mix. Via MiXCR, TCRdb re-called the 5' RACE reads, giving one row per CDR3 protein. The data contain hundreds of thousands of distinct CDR3 sequences, roughly 50% of them singletons. Sequenced input: blood. All receptors come from a woman aged 55-70 years in good health.

The genes are TRBV15 and TRBJ1-2, with 7 bases fitting TRBD1. This CDR3 has 16 amino acids. V shed 1 base and J 0 bases; nucleotides not matched to a gene: 5. Per the germline V gene, CDR1 is LNHNV and CDR2 is YYDKDF (reference sequence). The CDR3 DNA reads as TGTGCCACCAGCAGAGCCATCGGGACAGCTAACTATGGCTACACCTTC. Translated: CATSRAIGTANYGYTF.

CDR3 sequence (DNA): TGCAGCGTTGAAGAGTCCCTAGCGGGAGAACCCTACGAGCAGTACTTC. This encodes CSVEESLAGEPYEQYF. The J gene is TRBJ2-7, the V gene TRBV29-1, with 10 bases aligning to TRBD2. The CDR3 sequence is 16 residues long. With V trimmed by 0 bases and J by 2 bases, 7 bases remained unmatched. Germline CDR1 and CDR2: SQVTM and ANQGSEA.

This chain uses TRBV7-3 with TRBJ2-5; 8 nucleotides line up with TRBD2. In germline, CDR1 is SGHTA, CDR2 FQGTGA. The trim removed 4 bases at V and 0 bases at J, leaving 7 bases unmatched. The CDR3 consists of 16 residues. Here the CDR3 DNA reads TGTGCCAGCAGCTCCGGGAGGGGGTCAGACCAAGAGACCCAGTACTTC. Amino acid sequence: CASSSGRGSDQETQYF.

This clonotype appeared many times. The J gene is TRBJ2-7, the V gene TRBV7-9; either TRBD1 or TRBD2 may supply D (7 bases each). Between the trimmed V and J ends, which lost 3 bases and 2 bases, there was a span of 11 bases. Germline CDR1 SEHNR, CDR2 FQNEAQ (reference sequence). CDR3 size: 14 residues. The CDR3 spells CASSLGGTAYEQYF. The CDR3 DNA reads TGTGCCAGCAGCTTGGGAGGGACAGCCTACGAGCAGTACTTC.

A remark on this clonotype: With a much larger clone just one base away, this may be a read error. J is TRBJ2-7 and V is TRBV21-1; the table's TRBD1 call for D was not verified on the DNA. TRBV21-1 is labeled a pseudogene. The CDR3 is 13 amino acids. The CDR3 DNA follows: TGTGCCAGCAGCAAAGCAAGGGGAAACATTCGGTACTTC. Translating gives CASSKARGNIRYF.

This rearrangement joins TRBV24-1 to TRBJ2-5, with D perhaps assigned TRBD1 or TRBD2 (7 bases each). CDR3 size: 15 residues. V was pared by 9 bases and J by 5 bases, with 21 bases between. Germline assignment: CDR1 KGHDR and CDR2 SFDVKD. CDR3 sequence reads: CATSGREGAYETQYF. The CDR3 region has the DNA TGTGCCACCTCTGGCAGGGAGGGGGCTTATGAGACCCAGTACTTC.

The V gene is TRBV3-1, the J gene TRBJ2-2; possibly TRBD1 or TRBD2 for D (5 bases each). The CDR3 covers 14 residues. Per germline, CDR1 LGHDT and CDR2 YNNKEL (reference sequence). V shed 6 bases and J shed 4 bases, with 12 bases lying between them. CDR3 sequence: CASRLGAGTGELFF. The CDR3 DNA reads TGTGCCAGCAGACTAGGGGCGGGCACCGGGGAGCTGTTTTTT. The full variable domain, in which reference TRBV3-1 and TRBJ2-2 provide the parts outside the CDR3, is DTAVSQTPKYLVTQMGNDKSIKCEQNLGHDTMYWYKQDSKKFLKIMFSYNNKELIINETVPNRFSPKSPDKAHLNLHINSLELGDSAVYFCASRLGAGTGELFFGEGSRLTVL.